The 2 T cell receptor beta chains given below trace back to one sample, sequenced in a study of tissue T cells after allogeneic stem cell transplantation. Clones were read by immunoSEQ multiplex PCR, and TCRdb kept only the in-frame ones, dropping some. The sample holds 2,500 to 3,500 clones, nearly 50% seen once. Time point described: mouse harvest day 14 after allogeneic transplant. Tail vein injection delivered 10^7 T-cell-depleted bone marrow cells and 10^6 splenic CD5+ T cells. The sequenced material came from gut tissue. These receptors came from a female BALB/c mouse given C57BL/6 T cells with graft-versus-host disease after an allogeneic hematopoietic cell transplant.

As concerns this clone: Mouse germline and gene names are used. The CDR3 end lies 1 residue beyond the end of the read and is filled in from the germline J gene. V gene TRBV13-1 combines with J gene TRBJ2-5; D call uncertain. Germline V gene lookup returns CDR1 NSHNY and CDR2 SYGAGN. The CDR3 sequence is 13 residues long. The germline V and J ends were trimmed by 0 bases and 1 base, with 3 bases remaining between them. The DNA read from the CDR3 is TGTGCCAGCAGTGATGCAGACCAAGACACCCAGTAC. Its translation is CASSDADQDTQY. The entire CDR3 protein is CASSDADQDTQYF.

A single count supports this clone. Mouse names are used for the genes. The CDR3 DNA, read in part, is TGTGCCAGCAGTGAGGGTTCTGGAAATACGCTCTAT. Translating it yields CASSEGSGNTLY. The whole CDR3 reads CASSEGSGNTLYF. V and J are TRBV13-3 and TRBJ1-3; D gene uncertain. The sequence runs out 1 residue before the end of the CDR3; the remainder is reconstructed from the germline J gene. Trimming removed 2 bases at V and 0 bases at J, with 3 bases between. Germline V gene lookup returns CDR1 NNHDY and CDR2 SYVADS. This CDR3 is built from 13 residues.